This T cell receptor (beta chain) was obtained from a study of cytomegalovirus exposure and HLA in healthy donors. Only one count was recorded for this clone. Primers included in the PCR were 60 Vbeta and 13 Jbeta primers. Only in-frame clones appear in the TCRdb table, and some are missing; sequencing was by immunoSEQ multiplex PCR. This sample yields about 130,000 clones, of which roughly 79% are seen a single time; 1.8% belongs to the top ten. The CDR3 loop spans 15 amino acids. Losses at the gene ends were 1 base for V and 1 base for J; bases not matched to a gene: 1. Germline assignment: CDR1 SGHTA and CDR2 FQGNSA.

The TCR originated in a woman aged 40-49 years in good health and CMV-seronegative. This chain connects TRBV7-2 to TRBJ1-1; TRBD1 matches at 9 bases. The sequenced sample consisted of PBMCs. CDR3 coding DNA: TGTGCCAGCAGCTTAGGGGGACAGGGGAACACTGAAGCTTTCTTT. Encoded protein: CASSLGGQGNTEAFF. The full variable domain, with the rest looked up from reference TRBV7-2 and TRBJ1-1, is GAGVSQSPSNKVTEKGKDVELRCDPISGHTALYWYRQSLGQGLEFLIYFQGNSAPDKSGLPSDRFSAERTGGSVSTLTIQRTQQEDSAVYLCASSLGGQGNTEAFFGQGTRLTVV.